This T cell receptor beta chain is drawn from a study of shared clonotypes between healthy human individuals. Here immunoSEQ multiplex PCR was the method, and the copy in TCRdb shows in-frame clones only, minus some. The sample includes 2 million or so clones, approximately 94% seen only once; the top ten take roughly 1%. Naive CD8 populations comprised CD45RO-negative cells positively selected for CCR7, excluding terminally differentiated effector memory CD45RA+ cells. All donors were Caucasian adults living in Nashville, Tennessee. This clone appeared a single time. With 1 base removed from V and 0 bases from J, the gap between germline ends came to 9 bases. Germline CDR1 MGHRA, CDR2 YSYEKL. This CDR3 spans 15 amino acids.

Sequencing used naive CD8+ T cells sorted from blood. This chain joins TRBV4-1 and TRBJ2-5; D gene ambiguous. This TCR was recovered from a man aged 18 to 30 in good health. The CDR3 region has the DNA TGCGCCAGCAGCCAAGCAACCCGGGACCAAGAGACCCAGTACTTC. Translating gives CASSQATRDQETQYF.